This entry lists 2 T cell receptor beta chains sequenced from one sample in a study of T cells after yellow fever vaccination. TCRdb re-called the 5' RACE reads with MiXCR, one entry per CDR3 protein. The data contain around 26,000 distinct CDR3 sequences, approximately 3.2% of them singletons. The specimen was PBMCs, either bulk or a sorted T-cell subset (CD4+, CD8+, memory, or dextramer-sorted; not recorded which), collected approximately 47 days after the first yellow fever vaccination. These TCRs come from a man aged 18 to 29 who received the YFV17D yellow fever vaccine.

This clonotype was seen ten or more times. The chain recombines TRBV12-3 or TRBV12-4 with TRBJ2-1, with no clear D. Trimming shortened V by 4 bases and J by 0 bases, and 13 bases separated the two germline ends. The CDR3 sequence is 16 residues long. CDR3 in amino acids: CASSYGRTSSYNEQFF. The CDR3 nucleotides read TGTGCCAGCAGTTACGGACGGACGAGCTCCTACAATGAGCAGTTCTTC.

This clonotype was observed many times. This chain uses TRBV6-5 with TRBJ2-7; 8 bases agree with TRBD2. The CDR3 is made up of 15 amino acids. The germline CDR1 and CDR2 sequences are MNHEY and SVGAGI. The trim removed 4 bases at V and 2 bases at J, leaving 7 bases unmatched. The CDR3 here is CASSSTSAKAYEQYV. CDR3 bases: TGTGCCAGCAGTTCGACTAGCGCGAAGGCCTACGAGCAGTACGTC.